This T cell receptor (beta chain) is drawn from a study of T cells in Graves' hyperthyroidism and ophthalmopathy. TCR beta CDR3 regions were amplified from RNA transcripts. HTBI primers drove first-round RT-PCR of the TCR CDR3. In TCRdb, the multiplex PCR reads were re-called with MiXCR into one record per CDR3 protein. The sample has about 350,000 distinct CDR3 sequences, roughly 20% seen once. A Clinical Activity Score of at least 3, a NOSPECS grade of at least 4 and a duration under 3 months were recorded in the ophthalmopathy patients. PBMCs were sourced from roughly 9.1 ml fresh peripheral blood. This clonotype was found many times. The antigen remains unidentified. The junction does not match germline at one end; this may be a read error. Study conclusions and caveats: Most clonotypes expanded in thyroid above 0.001 were likewise present in blood.

The V gene's germline CDR1 is DFQATT and CDR2 SNEGSKA (reference sequence). The CDR3 runs to 14 residues. The J gene is TRBJ1-6, the V gene TRBV20-1, with TRBD1 identical over 7 bases. Sequenced input: blood. The TCR sequence derives from a woman aged 35 to 49 with Graves' ophthalmopathy. CDR3 DNA: TGCAGTGCTAGCCAGGGGGTGGGTAATTCACCCCTCCGCTTT. It encodes CSASQGVGNSPLRF.